This TCR beta chain is from a study of T cell responses to AZD1222 COVID-19 vaccine. Regarding this clone: The antigen is not known.

Notes on the study in general: Receipt of two AZD1222 doses was followed by a rise in Spike-specific TCR breadth and depth. There were repertoire samples only from the period after the peak T cell response.

Germline-derived CDR1 and CDR2 are SGHDN and FVKESK. After removal of 2 bases from V and 6 bases from J, the junction contained 7 bases not matched to a gene. The CDR3 is 14 amino acids. Assay: immunoSEQ multiplex PCR; the TCRdb copy retains only in-frame clones and omits some. The sample records roughly 140,000 clones, about nine tenths being singletons. The V call is TRBV14, the J call TRBJ2-7, with 7 bases aligning to TRBD2. The sequence came from an adult in good health. Sequenced here: peripheral blood, sampled on day 0 of AZD1222 vaccination. CDR3 loop: CASSQKRGVSEQYF. CDR3 bases: TGTGCCAGCAGCCAAAAACGGGGGGTGTCCGAGCAGTACTTC.